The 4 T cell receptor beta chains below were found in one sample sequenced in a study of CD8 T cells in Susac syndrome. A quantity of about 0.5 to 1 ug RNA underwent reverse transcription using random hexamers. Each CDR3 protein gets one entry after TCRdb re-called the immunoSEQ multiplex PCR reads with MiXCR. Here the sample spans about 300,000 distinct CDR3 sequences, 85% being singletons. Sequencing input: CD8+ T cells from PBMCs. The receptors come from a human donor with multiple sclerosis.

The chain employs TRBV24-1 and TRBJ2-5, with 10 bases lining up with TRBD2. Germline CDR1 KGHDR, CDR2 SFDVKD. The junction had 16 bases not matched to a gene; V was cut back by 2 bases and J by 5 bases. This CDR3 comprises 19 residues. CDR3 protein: CATSDYKSGRALAGETQYF. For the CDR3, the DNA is TGTGCCACCAGTGATTATAAAAGCGGGAGGGCCCTTGCCGGGGAGACCCAGTACTTC.

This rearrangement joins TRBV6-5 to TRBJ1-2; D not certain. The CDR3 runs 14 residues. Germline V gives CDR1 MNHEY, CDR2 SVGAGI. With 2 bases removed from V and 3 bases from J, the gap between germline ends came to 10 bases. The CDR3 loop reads CASSYGRSDYGYTF. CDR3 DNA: TGTGCCAGCAGTTACGGGCGTTCGGACTATGGCTACACCTTC.

This CDR3 is CSVEGSRERVPYGYTF. CDR3 coding DNA: TGCAGCGTTGAAGGGAGTAGGGAGCGCGTACCCTATGGCTACACCTTC. The chain uses TRBV29-1 and TRBJ1-2; D unresolved. CDR3 length: 16 amino acids. V was cut by 1 base and J by 4 bases, with 19 bases left in between. The germline V gene encodes CDR1 SQVTM and CDR2 ANQGSEA.

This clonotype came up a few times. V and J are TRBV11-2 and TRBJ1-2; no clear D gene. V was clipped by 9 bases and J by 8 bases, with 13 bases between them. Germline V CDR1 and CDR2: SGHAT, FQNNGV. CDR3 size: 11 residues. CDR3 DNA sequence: TGTGCCAGTGTTGGCAGCTGGGGCTACACCTTC. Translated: CASVGSWGYTF.